This TCR beta chain appears in the sequencing data of a study of cytomegalovirus exposure and HLA in healthy donors. Study conclusions and caveats: HLA alleles showed associations with 15,000 to 20,000 TCR beta sequences in a later analysis, at a 0.05 false discovery rate. A few V segments could not be told apart, such as TRBV6-2 and TRBV6-3, and were left out.

PCR was performed using 60 Vbeta and 13 Jbeta primers. Clones were read by immunoSEQ multiplex PCR, and TCRdb kept only the in-frame ones, dropping some. The sample records 200,000 to 250,000 clones, 75% to 85% being singletons. As concerns this clone: Antigen specificity is unknown.

The CDR3 is made up of 14 amino acids. Germline loops: CDR1 MDHEN, CDR2 SYDVKM. V lost 7 bases, J lost 6 bases, and 7 bases stayed unmatched. The source of this sequence is a woman aged 40 to 50 in good health and CMV-seronegative. The sample was PBMCs. The V call is TRBV28, the J call TRBJ2-1, with 9 bases aligning to TRBD2. The CDR3 sequence is CASNSGSNFNEQFF. The DNA for the CDR3 is TGTGCCAGCAATAGCGGGAGCAACTTCAATGAGCAGTTCTTC.